What follows describes a single T cell receptor (beta chain). TCRdb keeps only in-frame clones here, not all; method: immunoSEQ multiplex PCR. This table has some 120,000 clones, around 87% appearing once. This record comes from a study of control samples from healthy donors and cancer patients. The CDR3 is 14 amino acids. The germline V gene encodes CDR1 SNHLY and CDR2 FYNNEI. The ends lost 8 bases at V and 2 bases at J; junction bases unmatched: 5. The origin of this receptor is a man aged 40-55 years in good health. Specimen: blood. This chain joins TRBV2 and TRBJ2-3; 9 bases fit TRBD2. The CDR3 region has the DNA TGTGCCAGCGATGGCGGGGGGGTCACAGATACGCAGTATTTT. This codes for CASDGGGVTDTQYF.